This T cell receptor beta chain was captured by sequencing in a study of blood T cell repertoires in COVID-19. This CDR3 contains 15 residues. Unmatched junction bases numbered 6, after V lost 4 bases and J lost 1 base. The germline V gene encodes CDR1 SGHAT and CDR2 FQDESV (reference sequence). TCRdb keeps only in-frame clones here, not all; method: immunoSEQ multiplex PCR. The profile shows 130,000 or so clones, roughly 89% of them singletons. The specimen was peripheral blood. The sequence was collected from a man aged 50 or older with active or convalescent COVID-19. The V and J genes are TRBV11-1 and TRBJ1-1; 7 bases map to TRBD1. The CDR3 bases are TGTGCCAGCAGCTCGATGGGACAGAGGAACACTGAAGCTTTCTTT. Encoded protein: CASSSMGQRNTEAFF.